These T cell receptor beta chains were read from a single sample in a study of cytomegalovirus exposure and HLA in healthy donors. Here immunoSEQ multiplex PCR was the method, and the copy in TCRdb shows in-frame clones only, minus some. The sample records about 100,000 clones, approximately 64% being singletons. The specimen was PBMCs. These TCRs come from a human donor in good health. Both conserved end residues are part of each CDR3. D genes are given only for firm matches.

>TRBV4-1|15|TRBD1
CASSQLFDRDSEAFF
>TRBV7-9|19|.
CASRLPRGTDPTDTDTQYF
>TRBV4-1|15|.
CASSQDQVRIYEQYF
>TRBV29-1|11|.
CSASLPHGYTF
>TRBV19|15|.
CASSPRVRGGQPQHF
>TRBV5-5|17|TRBD1
CASSGGTGNLFNYGYTF
>TRBV5-4|11|.
CASSSADTQYF
>TRBV27|17|TRBD1
CASSSPGTGDGANVLTF
>TRBV28|13|.
CASSFRGAGKGFF
>TRBV14|16|.
CASSQGGRSSTDTQYF
>TRBV29-1|11|.
CSGGVTDTQYF
>TRBV19|14|.
CASSIRVGGQPQHF
>TRBV2|13|.
CASSGGMNTEAFF
>TRBV19|14|.
CASSFSRNTGELFF
>TRBV5-5|13|TRBD2
CASKGLAWDEQFF
>TRBV6-1|14|.
CASTMLQGNQPQHF